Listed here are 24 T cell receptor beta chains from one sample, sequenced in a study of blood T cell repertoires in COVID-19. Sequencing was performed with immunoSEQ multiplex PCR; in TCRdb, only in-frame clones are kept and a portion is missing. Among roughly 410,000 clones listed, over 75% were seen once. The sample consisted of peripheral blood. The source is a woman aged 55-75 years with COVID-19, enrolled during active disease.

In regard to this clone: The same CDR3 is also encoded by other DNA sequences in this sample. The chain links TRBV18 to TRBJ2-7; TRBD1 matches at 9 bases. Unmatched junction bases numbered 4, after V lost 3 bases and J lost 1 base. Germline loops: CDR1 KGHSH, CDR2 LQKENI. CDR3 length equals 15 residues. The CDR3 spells CASSPPGTGSYEQYF. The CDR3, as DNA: TGTGCCAGCTCACCGCCCGGGACAGGGTCCTACGAGCAGTACTTC.

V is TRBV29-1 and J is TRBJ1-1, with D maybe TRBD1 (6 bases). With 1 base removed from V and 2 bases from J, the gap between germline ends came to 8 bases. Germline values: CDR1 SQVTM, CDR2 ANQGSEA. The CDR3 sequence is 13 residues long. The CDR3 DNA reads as TGCAGCGTTGAAGGCAGGGGAAACACTGAAGCTTTCTTT. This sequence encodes CSVEGRGNTEAFF.

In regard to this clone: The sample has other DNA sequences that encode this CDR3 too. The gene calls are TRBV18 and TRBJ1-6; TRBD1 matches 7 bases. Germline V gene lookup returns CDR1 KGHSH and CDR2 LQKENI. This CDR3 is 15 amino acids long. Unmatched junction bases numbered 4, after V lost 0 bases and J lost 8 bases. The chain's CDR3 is CASSPPAGGDSPLHF. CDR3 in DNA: TGTGCCAGCTCACCACCGGCAGGGGGAGATTCACCCCTCCACTTT.

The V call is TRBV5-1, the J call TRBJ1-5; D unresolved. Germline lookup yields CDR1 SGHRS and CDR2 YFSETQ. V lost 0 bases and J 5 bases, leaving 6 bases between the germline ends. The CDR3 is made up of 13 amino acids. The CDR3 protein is CASSLGGDQPQHF. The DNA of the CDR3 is TGCGCCAGCAGCTTGGGGGGAGATCAGCCCCAGCATTTT.

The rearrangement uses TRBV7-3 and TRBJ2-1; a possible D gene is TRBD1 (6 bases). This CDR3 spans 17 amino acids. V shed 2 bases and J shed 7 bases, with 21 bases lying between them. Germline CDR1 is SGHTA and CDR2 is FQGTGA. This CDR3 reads CASSLFTGIVGDNEQFF. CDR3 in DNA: TGTGCCAGCAGCTTATTTACAGGGATCGTTGGTGATAATGAGCAGTTCTTC. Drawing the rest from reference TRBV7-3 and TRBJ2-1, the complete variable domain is GAGVSQTPSNKVTEKGKYVELRCDPISGHTALYWYRQSLGQGPEFLIYFQGTGAADDSGLPNDRFFAVRPEGSVSTLKIQRTERGDSAVYLCASSLFTGIVGDNEQFFGPGTRLTVL.

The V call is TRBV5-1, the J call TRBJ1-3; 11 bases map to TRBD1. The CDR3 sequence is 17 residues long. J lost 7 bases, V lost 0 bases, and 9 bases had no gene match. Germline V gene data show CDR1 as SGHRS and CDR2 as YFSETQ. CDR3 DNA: TGCGCCAGCAGCTTGGATCCTTTCGGGACAGGGGGTAACACCATATATTTT. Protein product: CASSLDPFGTGGNTIYF.

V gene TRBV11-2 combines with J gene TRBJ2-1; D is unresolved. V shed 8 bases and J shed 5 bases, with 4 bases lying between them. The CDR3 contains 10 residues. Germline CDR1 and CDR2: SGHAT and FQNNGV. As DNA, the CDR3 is TGTGCCAGCGGAGACAATGAGCAGTTCTTC. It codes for CASGDNEQFF.

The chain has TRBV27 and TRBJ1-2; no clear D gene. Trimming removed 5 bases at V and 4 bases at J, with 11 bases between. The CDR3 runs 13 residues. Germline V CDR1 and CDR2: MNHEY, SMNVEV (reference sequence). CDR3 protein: CASSPPGFYGYTF. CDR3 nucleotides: TGTGCCAGCAGTCCCCCGGGGTTCTATGGCTACACCTTC.

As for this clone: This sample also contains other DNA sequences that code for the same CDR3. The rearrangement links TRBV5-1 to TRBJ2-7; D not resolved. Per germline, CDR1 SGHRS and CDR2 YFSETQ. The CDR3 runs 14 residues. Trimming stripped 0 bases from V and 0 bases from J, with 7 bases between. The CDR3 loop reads CASSLASTSYEQYF. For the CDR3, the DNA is TGCGCCAGCAGCTTGGCCTCTACCTCCTACGAGCAGTACTTC.

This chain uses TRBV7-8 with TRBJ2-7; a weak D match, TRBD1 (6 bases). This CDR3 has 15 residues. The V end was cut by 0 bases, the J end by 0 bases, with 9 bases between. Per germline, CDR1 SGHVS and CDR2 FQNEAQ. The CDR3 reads CASSLAGARSYEQYF. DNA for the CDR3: TGTGCCAGCAGCTTAGCGGGGGCCCGCTCCTACGAGCAGTACTTC.

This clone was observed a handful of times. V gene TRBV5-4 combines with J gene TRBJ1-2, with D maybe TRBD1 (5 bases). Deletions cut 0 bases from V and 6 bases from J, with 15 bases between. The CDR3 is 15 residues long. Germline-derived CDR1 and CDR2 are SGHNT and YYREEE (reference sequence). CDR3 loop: CASSLVVEGMDGYTF. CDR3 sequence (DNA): TGTGCCAGCAGCTTGGTGGTGGAGGGGATGGATGGCTACACCTTC.

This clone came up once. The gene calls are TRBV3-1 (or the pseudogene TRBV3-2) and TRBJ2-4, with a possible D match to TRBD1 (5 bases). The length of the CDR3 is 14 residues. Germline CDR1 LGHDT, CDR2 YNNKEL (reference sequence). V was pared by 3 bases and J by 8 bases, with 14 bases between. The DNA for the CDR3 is TGTGCCAGCAGCCACCCTTGGGGCCCAGACATTCAGTACTTC. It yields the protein CASSHPWGPDIQYF.

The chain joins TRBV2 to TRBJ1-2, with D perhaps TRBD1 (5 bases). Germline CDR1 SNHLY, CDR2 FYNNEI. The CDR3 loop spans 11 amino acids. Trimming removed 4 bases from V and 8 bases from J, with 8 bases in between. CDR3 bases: TGTGCCAGCAGTGGGGGGGGAGGCTACACCTTC. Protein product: CASSGGGGYTF.

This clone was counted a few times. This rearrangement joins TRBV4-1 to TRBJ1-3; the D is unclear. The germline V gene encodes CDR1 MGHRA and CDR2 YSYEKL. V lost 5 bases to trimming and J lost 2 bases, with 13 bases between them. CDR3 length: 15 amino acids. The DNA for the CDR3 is TGCGCCAGCAGCTCCAGTGGAGGGCCTGGAAACACCATATATTTT. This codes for CASSSSGGPGNTIYF.

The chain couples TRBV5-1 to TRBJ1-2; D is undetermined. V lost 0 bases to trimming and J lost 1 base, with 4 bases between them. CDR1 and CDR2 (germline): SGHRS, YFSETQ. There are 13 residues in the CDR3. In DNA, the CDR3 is TGCGCCAGCAGCTTGGGGCTTAACTATGGCTACACCTTC. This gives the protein CASSLGLNYGYTF.

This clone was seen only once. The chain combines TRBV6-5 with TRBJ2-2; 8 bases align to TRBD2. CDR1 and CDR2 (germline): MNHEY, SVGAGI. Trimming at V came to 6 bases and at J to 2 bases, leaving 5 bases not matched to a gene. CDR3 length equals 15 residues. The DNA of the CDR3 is TGTGCCAGCAGACCCAGCGGGGGAAACACCGGGGAGCTGTTTTTT. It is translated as CASRPSGGNTGELFF.

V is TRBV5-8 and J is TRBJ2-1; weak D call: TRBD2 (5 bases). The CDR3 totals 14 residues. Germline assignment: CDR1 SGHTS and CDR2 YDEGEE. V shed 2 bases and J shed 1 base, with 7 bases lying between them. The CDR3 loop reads CASSFGVSYNEQFF. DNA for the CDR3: TGTGCCAGCAGCTTCGGGGTTTCCTACAATGAGCAGTTCTTC.

CDR3 in DNA: TGCGCCAGCAGCTGGGACTTCGGGGAGGAAGAAAAACTGTTTTTT. Protein sequence: CASSWDFGEEEKLFF. The chain is built from TRBV5-1 and TRBJ1-4, with D perhaps TRBD1 (5 bases). CDR3 size: 15 residues. V lost 3 bases and J 8 bases, leaving 17 bases between the germline ends. Germline V gives CDR1 SGHRS, CDR2 YFSETQ.

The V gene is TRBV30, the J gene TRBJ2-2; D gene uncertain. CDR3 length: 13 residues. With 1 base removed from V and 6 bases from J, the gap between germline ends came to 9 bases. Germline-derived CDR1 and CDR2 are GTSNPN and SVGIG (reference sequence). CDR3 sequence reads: CAWSEARAGELFF. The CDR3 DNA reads TGTGCCTGGAGTGAGGCTCGGGCCGGGGAGCTGTTTTTT.

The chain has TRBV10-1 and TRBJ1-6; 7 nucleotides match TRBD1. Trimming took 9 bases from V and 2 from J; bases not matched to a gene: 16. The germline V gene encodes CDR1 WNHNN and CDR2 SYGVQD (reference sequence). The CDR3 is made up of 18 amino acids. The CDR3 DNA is TGCGCCAGTTTGGACAGGCCATTGGGTGGGACCTATAATTCACCCCTCCACTTT. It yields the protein CASLDRPLGGTYNSPLHF.

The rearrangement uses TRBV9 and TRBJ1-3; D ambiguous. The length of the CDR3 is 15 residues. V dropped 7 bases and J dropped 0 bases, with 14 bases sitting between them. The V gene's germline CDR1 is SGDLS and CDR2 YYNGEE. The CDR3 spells CASQPDWSSGNTIYF. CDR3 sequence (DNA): TGTGCCAGCCAACCCGACTGGTCCTCTGGAAACACCATATATTTT.

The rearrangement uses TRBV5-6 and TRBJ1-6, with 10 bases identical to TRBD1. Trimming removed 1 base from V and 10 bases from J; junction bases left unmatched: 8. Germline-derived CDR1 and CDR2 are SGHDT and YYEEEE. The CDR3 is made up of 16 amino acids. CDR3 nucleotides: TGTGCCAGCAGCTTGCGCGTTGGGACAGGGGACTCACCCCTCCACTTT. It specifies CASSLRVGTGDSPLHF.

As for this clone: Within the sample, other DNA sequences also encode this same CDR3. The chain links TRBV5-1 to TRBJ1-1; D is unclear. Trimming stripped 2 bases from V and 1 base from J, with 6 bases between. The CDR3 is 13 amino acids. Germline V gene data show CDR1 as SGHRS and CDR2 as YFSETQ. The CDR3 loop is CASSFSGNTEAFF. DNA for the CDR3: TGCGCCAGCAGCTTTTCAGGGAACACTGAAGCTTTCTTT.

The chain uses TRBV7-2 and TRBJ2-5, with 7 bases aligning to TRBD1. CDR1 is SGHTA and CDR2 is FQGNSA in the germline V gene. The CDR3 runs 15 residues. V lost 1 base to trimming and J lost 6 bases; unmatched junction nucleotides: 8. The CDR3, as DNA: TGTGCCAGCAGCTTAGGACAGGGAAGGGGTCAGACCCAGTACTTC. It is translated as CASSLGQGRGQTQYF.